These T cell receptor beta chains were read from a single sample in a study of blood T cell repertoires in COVID-19. Profiled with immunoSEQ multiplex PCR; TCRdb holds only in-frame clones, not every one. The data contain roughly 120,000 clones, more than 70% of them seen just once; the ten biggest clones take up 8% to 8.5%. The specimen sequenced was peripheral blood. The receptors shown here come from a woman in her sixties or seventies who had recovered from COVID-19. The CDR3 runs from the conserved cysteine through the conserved F or W. A D gene is named only where the DNA matches it firmly. Expanded clones get a size class; other rows say once, few or many, or leave the size out.

>TRBV7-6|TRBJ2-1|TRBD2|once
TGTGCCAGCAGCTCCGGGACTAGCGGGGGGCGGGAGCAGTTCTTC
CASSSGTSGGREQFF
>TRBV19|TRBJ1-5|-|-
TGTGCCAGTAGTATCGTGGGGGCTGGGGAGAGGGCCCAGCATTTT
CASSIVGAGERAQHF
>TRBV19|TRBJ1-5|-|few
TGTGCCAGTACCCCTCGGCATGCCGTCGGGACTTATCAGCCCCAGCATTTT
CASTPRHAVGTYQPQHF
>TRBV6-2/TRBV6-3|TRBJ2-1|-|-
TGTGCCAGCAGTCTAGGACAGTACAATGAGCAGTTCTTC
CASSLGQYNEQFF
>TRBV2|TRBJ2-1|TRBD1|-
TGTGCCAGCAGGGGACAGGTTTGGGCTTCGGGCAATGAGCAGTTCTTC
CASRGQVWASGNEQFF
>TRBV11-2|TRBJ2-1|TRBD2|-
TGTGCCAGCAGCTTAGGGACTAGCGGGATTCAGACCTACAATGAGCAGTTCTTC
CASSLGTSGIQTYNEQFF
>TRBV19|TRBJ1-1|-|-
TGTGCCAGTAGTATAATCCTGGTGGAAGGGGAGAACACTGAAGCTTTCTTT
CASSIILVEGENTEAFF
>TRBV28|TRBJ1-2|-|-
TGTGCCAGCAGGGACCCAGGCGGGGAGGGTTATGGCTACACCTTC
CASRDPGGEGYGYTF
>TRBV19|TRBJ1-1|TRBD1|-
TGTGCCAGACAAGGGGCCCCGGGACAGATGAACACTGAAGCTTTCTTT
CARQGAPGQMNTEAFF
>TRBV18|TRBJ1-1|TRBD1|once
TGTGCCAGCTCACCTACAAGAGCCGGACAGGGGGCGATGAACACTGAAGCTTTCTTT
CASSPTRAGQGAMNTEAFF
>TRBV30|TRBJ1-1|TRBD1|-
TGTGCCTGCTCCGGGACAGCGAACACTGAAGCTTTCTTT
CACSGTANTEAFF
>TRBV7-2|TRBJ2-7|TRBD2|-
TGTGCCAGCAGCTCTACTGGACTAGCGGGAGCAGGCGAGCAGTACTTC
CASSSTGLAGAGEQYF
>TRBV28|TRBJ1-6|-|-
TGTGCCAGCCAAAAACAGGGAATTGGGAATTCACCCCTCCACTTT
CASQKQGIGNSPLHF
>TRBV19|TRBJ2-2|-|few
TGTGCCAGTAGTATCACAGGGATGGGCGGGGAGCTGTTTTTT
CASSITGMGGELFF
>TRBV19|TRBJ2-1|TRBD1|-
TGTGCCAGTAGTATGGAAGGGACAGGTTACAATGAGCAGTTCTTC
CASSMEGTGYNEQFF
>TRBV19|TRBJ2-1|TRBD2|-
TGTGCCAGTAGTACCCCGACTAGCGGGAGGAGGTCGAATGAGCAGTTCTTC
CASSTPTSGRRSNEQFF
>TRBV6-5|TRBJ2-7|TRBD1|once
TGTGCCAGCTCTCGACCCGGGACAGCCTACGAGCAGTACTTC
CASSRPGTAYEQYF
>TRBV6-2/TRBV6-3|TRBJ1-5|-|-
TGTGCCAGCAGTTATCGCCCCGTGGTCGTAGCCCAGCATTTT
CASSYRPVVVAQHF
>TRBV3-1/TRBV3-2|TRBJ1-1|TRBD1|-
TGTGCCAGCAGCCTAACAGGGGGGATTGAAGCTTTCTTT
CASSLTGGIEAFF
>TRBV6-5|TRBJ1-2|TRBD1|-
TGTGCCAGCATGGCAGGGGGCTATGGCTACACCTTC
CASMAGGYGYTF
>TRBV4-2|TRBJ1-2|-|-
TGTGCCAGCAGCCCGGACGATCAGGGCCTAGGAAGCGGCTACACCTTC
CASSPDDQGLGSGYTF
>TRBV7-9|TRBJ2-4|TRBD2|-
TGTGCCAGCAGCTCACCTAGGCGGGGGGAAAACATTCAGTACTTC
CASSSPRRGENIQYF
>TRBV19|TRBJ1-1|-|-
TGTGCCAGTAGTATCCGTGGGGGGTCAGCTTTCTTT
CASSIRGGSAFF
>TRBV6-5|TRBJ1-2|-|-
TGTGCCAGCAGCCCCCGGCGGCAACGTTATGGCTACACCTTC
CASSPRRQRYGYTF
>TRBV5-4|TRBJ2-7|-|-
TGTGCCACCTCCGACAGGCCGTACGAGCAGTACTTC
CATSDRPYEQYF
>TRBV6-2/TRBV6-3|TRBJ1-5|-|-
TGTGCCAGCAGTCTCCAGGGAAACCAGCCCCAGCATTTT
CASSLQGNQPQHF
>TRBV4-1|TRBJ1-2|TRBD1|-
TGCGCCAGCAGCCACCGGGACAGGGGTGGCTACACCTTC
CASSHRDRGGYTF
>TRBV16|TRBJ2-1|TRBD2|-
TGTGCCAGCAGCGCGCGGACTAGCGGCAATGAGCAGTTCTTC
CASSARTSGNEQFF
>TRBV9|TRBJ2-7|-|-
TGTGCCAGCAGCGTAGGTTCTGTTAGGGGATACGAGCAGTACTTC
CASSVGSVRGYEQYF
>TRBV30|TRBJ2-2|-|-
TGTGCCTGGAGCTTTGGACGGGGCACCGGGGAGCTGTTTTTT
CAWSFGRGTGELFF
>TRBV12-3/TRBV12-4|TRBJ2-7|-|-
TGTGCCAGCAGCCATACAGGGAACGAGCAGTACTTC
CASSHTGNEQYF